This TCR beta chain was recorded in a study of T cell repertoires in cytomegalovirus infection. Study-wide background: Public TCR beta signatures marked donors with CMV infection and the matching HLA.

TCRdb re-called the reads with MiXCR, one entry per CDR3 protein. The sample consists of approximately 49,000 distinct CDR3 sequences, roughly 20% of them appearing once. Points on this clonotype: The antigen remains unidentified.

The receptor was isolated from a human donor in good health (CMV status not recorded). Some clones in this sample may be carry-over from other donors' samples. This material consisted of CD8+ T cells from cultured PBMCs, taken from culture after CMV antigen stimulation.

This chain's CDR3 is CSANPWSTYEQYF. CDR3 nucleotides: TGCAGTGCCAACCCGTGGTCCACCTACGAGCAGTACTTC. The rearrangement joins TRBV20-1 to TRBJ2-7; D ambiguous. The CDR3 contains 13 residues. V lost 6 bases and J lost 2, with 14 bases in between. The germline V gene has CDR1 DFQATT and CDR2 SNEGSKA (reference sequence).